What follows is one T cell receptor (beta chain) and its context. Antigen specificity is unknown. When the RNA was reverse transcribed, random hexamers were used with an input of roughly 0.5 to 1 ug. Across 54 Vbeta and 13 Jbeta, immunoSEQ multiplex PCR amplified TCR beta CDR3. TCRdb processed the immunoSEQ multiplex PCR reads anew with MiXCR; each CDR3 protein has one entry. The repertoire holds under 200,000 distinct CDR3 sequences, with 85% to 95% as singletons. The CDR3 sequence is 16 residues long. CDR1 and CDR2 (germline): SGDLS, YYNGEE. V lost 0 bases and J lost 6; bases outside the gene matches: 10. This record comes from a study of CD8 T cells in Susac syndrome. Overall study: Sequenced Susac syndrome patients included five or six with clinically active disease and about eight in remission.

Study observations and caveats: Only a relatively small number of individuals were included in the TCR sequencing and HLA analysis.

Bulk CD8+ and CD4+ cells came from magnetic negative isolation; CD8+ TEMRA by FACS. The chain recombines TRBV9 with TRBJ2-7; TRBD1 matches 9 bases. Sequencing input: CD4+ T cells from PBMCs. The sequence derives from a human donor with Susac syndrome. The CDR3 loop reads CASSVVPGTGIGEQYF. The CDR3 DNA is TGTGCCAGCAGCGTAGTACCCGGGACAGGGATAGGCGAGCAGTACTTC.